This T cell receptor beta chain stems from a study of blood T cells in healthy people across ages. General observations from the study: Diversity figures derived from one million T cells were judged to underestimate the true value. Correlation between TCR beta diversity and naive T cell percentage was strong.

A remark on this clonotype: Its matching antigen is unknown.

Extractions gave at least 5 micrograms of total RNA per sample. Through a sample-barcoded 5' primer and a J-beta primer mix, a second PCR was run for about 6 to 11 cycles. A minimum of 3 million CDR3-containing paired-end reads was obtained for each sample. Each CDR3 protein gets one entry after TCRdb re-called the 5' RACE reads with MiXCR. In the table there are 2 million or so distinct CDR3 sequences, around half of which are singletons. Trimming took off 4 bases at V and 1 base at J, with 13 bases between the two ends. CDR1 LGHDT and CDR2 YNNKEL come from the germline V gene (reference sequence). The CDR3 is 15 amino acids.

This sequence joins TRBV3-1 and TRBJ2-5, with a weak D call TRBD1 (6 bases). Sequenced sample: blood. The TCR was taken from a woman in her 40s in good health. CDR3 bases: TGTGCCAGCAGCCTGGGGACACTTACCCAAGAGACCCAGTACTTC. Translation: CASSLGTLTQETQYF.